These 30 T cell receptor beta chains originate from one sample sequenced in a study of prognosis after radiotherapy for stage I lung cancer. The genomic DNA TCR beta CDR3 region underwent two rounds of multiplex PCR. Gene-specific TRBV and TRBJ primers were used in PCR round one. TCRdb processed the multiplex PCR reads anew with MiXCR; each CDR3 protein has one entry. The profile shows around 12,000 distinct CDR3 sequences, approximately 50% of them singletons. Sequenced material: PBMCs, taken before or after stereotactic body radiation therapy (not recorded which). These receptors originate from a donor over 45 with non-small cell lung cancer.

The chain is built from TRBV28 and TRBJ2-1, with D tentatively TRBD1 (6 bases). V lost 5 bases to trimming and J lost 10 bases, with 12 bases between them. The CDR3 extends over 12 amino acids. The germline CDR1 and CDR2 sequences are MDHEN and SYDVKM. CDR3 amino acids: CASSHDRYEQFF. The CDR3 bases are TGTGCCAGCAGTCACGACAGGTACGAGCAGTTCTTC.

In this sample, this clonotype is medium-sized. The chain couples TRBV4-1 to TRBJ2-1, with 8 bases aligning to TRBD2. V lost 0 bases and J lost 3; bases outside the gene matches: 10. This CDR3 region has 18 residues. Germline V gene lookup returns CDR1 MGHRA and CDR2 YSYEKL. The CDR3, as DNA: TGCGCCAGCAGCCAAGATCGTCGACGGGGGGGATTCTACAATGAGCAGTTCTTC. This translates into CASSQDRRRGGFYNEQFF.

The chain recombines TRBV6-2 or TRBV6-3 with TRBJ2-2; no definite D call. Germline V gives CDR1 MNHEY, CDR2 SVGEGT. V was pared by 6 bases and J by 1 base, with 9 bases between. This CDR3 is 14 amino acids long. CDR3 in DNA: TGTGCCAGCAGCGTAGCAGGGAACACCGGGGAGCTGTTTTTT. Translating it yields CASSVAGNTGELFF.

This clonotype was detected only a few times. A read error is possible here, since a much larger clone lies one base away. This sequence joins TRBV4-1 and TRBJ2-5, with a weak D call TRBD1 (6 bases). The CDR3 covers 15 residues. Germline assignment: CDR1 MGHRA and CDR2 YSYEKL. V was shortened by 0 bases and J by 4 bases, with 12 bases between the two germline ends. CDR3 DNA: TGCGCCAGCAGCCAAGATGGGGGCCGGGGAGAGACCCAGTACTTC. Translating gives CASSQDGGRGETQYF.

V and J are TRBV6-1 and TRBJ1-3; possible D gene TRBD1, 6 bases. CDR3 size: 14 residues. Germline V gene lookup returns CDR1 MNHNS and CDR2 SASEGT. The CDR3 nucleotides read TGTCCCAACAACGGAGGGGGCTCTGGAAACACCATATATTTT. It encodes CPNNGGGSGNTIYF.

This clonotype was observed at least ten times. V usage is TRBV27 and J usage is TRBJ2-1; D is uncertain. Germline V gene lookup returns CDR1 MNHEY and CDR2 SMNVEV (reference sequence). The CDR3 loop spans 14 amino acids. The ends were cut back, 6 bases at V and 6 bases at J, with 15 bases in the middle. The chain's CDR3 is CASRPMERRNEQFF. DNA of the CDR3: TGTGCCAGCAGACCAATGGAAAGGCGCAATGAGCAGTTCTTC.

There are many counts of this clonotype. The chain employs TRBV12-3 or TRBV12-4 and TRBJ2-3; TRBD1 is a possible D gene (6 bases). The CDR3 runs to 18 residues. The germline V and J ends were trimmed by 1 base and 0 bases, with 17 bases remaining between them. CDR3 nucleotides: TGTGCCAGCAGTTTAGGCCTAAGCGAAGGGGGAAGCACAGATACGCAGTATTTT. As protein: CASSLGLSEGGSTDTQYF.

Sample share makes this clonotype medium-sized (0.01 to 0.1%). The chain joins TRBV7-2 to TRBJ2-7; D is perhaps TRBD2 (7 bases). V dropped 5 bases and J dropped 1 base, with 21 bases sitting between them. CDR1 SGHTA and CDR2 FQGNSA come from the germline V gene. This CDR3 is 17 amino acids long. CDR3 nucleotides: TGTGCCAGCAGCCCAGGCAGGGGAGGGGATTCTTCCTACGAGCAGTACTTC. Protein: CASSPGRGGDSSYEQYF. The full variable domain, rest sourced from reference TRBV7-2 and TRBJ2-7, is GAGVSQSPSNKVTEKGKDVELRCDPISGHTALYWYRQSLGQGLEFLIYFQGNSAPDKSGLPSDRFSAERTGGSVSTLTIQRTQQEDSAVYLCASSPGRGGDSSYEQYFGPGTRLTVT.

The rearrangement links TRBV14 to TRBJ1-2, with 8 bases identical to TRBD1. The CDR3 runs 13 residues. The V and J ends lost 4 bases and 4 bases, in that order; junction bases with no gene match: 2. Germline V gives CDR1 SGHDN, CDR2 FVKESK. DNA of the CDR3: TGTGCCAGCAGCCGTGGACAGGGCTATGGCTACACCTTC. Translated: CASSRGQGYGYTF.

In this sample, this clonotype is medium-sized. Compared with germline, one end of the junction differs, possibly owing to a read error. This rearrangement joins TRBV7-6 to TRBJ2-7; D possibly corresponds to TRBD2 (5 bases). The CDR3 covers 11 residues. Germline CDR1 is SGHVS and CDR2 is FNYEAQ. DNA for the CDR3: TGTGCCAGCAGCTTAGGGGCGAGAGGGAGCTTC. Translating gives CASSLGARGSF.

This clonotype was detected many times. The gene calls are TRBV15 and TRBJ1-1, with D hard to call. The V end was cut by 0 bases, the J end by 1 base, with 6 bases between. This CDR3 has 14 amino acids. Germline V gene data show CDR1 as LNHNV and CDR2 as YYDKDF (reference sequence). CDR3 in DNA: TGTGCCACCAGCAGAGACCTAGAGAACACTGAAGCTTTCTTT. This gives the protein CATSRDLENTEAFF.

This clonotype was seen once. The DNA is omitted, as the CDR3 cannot be located on it reliably, and the CDR3 follows TCRdb's listing. The chain joins TRBV12-3 or TRBV12-4 to TRBJ1-1. The CDR3 is made up of 15 amino acids, end residues included. CDR3 loop: CASTRWGGGSTESFF.

By its share, this clonotype is medium-sized. Here the CDR3 reads CATSDSRTYEQYF. CDR3 DNA sequence: TGTGCCACCAGTGACAGTCGAACCTACGAGCAGTACTTC. V gene TRBV24-1 combines with J gene TRBJ2-7; D is uncertain. The germline V gene has CDR1 KGHDR and CDR2 SFDVKD. V gave up 4 bases and J gave up 2 bases, with 8 bases separating them. The CDR3 length is 13 residues.

This clonotype ranks as medium-sized (0.01 to 0.1%). The chain uses TRBV6-1 and TRBJ2-3; D remains ambiguous. CDR1 and CDR2 (germline): MNHNS, SASEGT. This CDR3 has 13 amino acids. V was pared by 5 bases and J by 5 bases, with 11 bases between. CDR3 amino acids: CASSTHGGDTQYF. In DNA, the CDR3 is TGTGCCAGCAGTACACACGGCGGAGATACGCAGTATTTT.

As regards this clonotype: A single base is all that separates this from a far larger clone, so a read error is likely. The V gene is TRBV24-1, the J gene TRBJ2-7; 8 nucleotides match TRBD1. V shed 6 bases and J 4 bases; nucleotides not matched to a gene: 7. Looked up from germline, CDR1 is KGHDR and CDR2 is SFDVKD. The CDR3 totals 14 residues. The CDR3 region is CATSFRQGAYEQYF. The DNA for the CDR3 is TGTGCCACCAGTTTTAGGCAGGGGGCTTACGAGCAGTACTTC.

The chain recombines TRBV19 with TRBJ1-1; TRBD1 matches 8 bases. CDR1 and CDR2 (germline): LNHDA, SQIVND (reference sequence). This CDR3 has 14 amino acids. With 5 bases clipped from V and 5 bases from J, the junction kept 7 bases outside the gene matches. DNA of the CDR3: TGTGCCAGTAGTCGGCAGGGGGCCGGGACTGAAGCTTTCTTT. Amino acid sequence: CASSRQGAGTEAFF.

The gene calls are TRBV6-1 and TRBJ2-7; D is ambiguous. Trimming took 7 bases from V and 2 from J, leaving 15 bases between them. This CDR3 contains 14 residues. Germline CDR1 MNHNS, CDR2 SASEGT. The CDR3, as DNA: TGTGCCAGCACCAGGACCAATCTGCCCTACGAGCAGTACTTC. Protein: CASTRTNLPYEQYF.

This clonotype was recorded a few times. The chain carries TRBV12-3 or TRBV12-4 and TRBJ1-2; D is unclear. The CDR3 consists of 13 residues. V gave up 6 bases and J gave up 3 bases, with 11 bases separating them. CDR3 sequence reads: CASSRASDYGYTF. As DNA, the CDR3 is TGTGCCAGCAGCCGGGCCTCTGACTATGGCTACACCTTC.

V usage is TRBV27 and J usage is TRBJ2-7; possible D gene TRBD2, 6 bases. The CDR3 has 15 amino acids. V was cut by 1 base and J by 4 bases, with 14 bases left in between. Germline CDR1 MNHEY, CDR2 SMNVEV (reference sequence). The CDR3 loop is CASSLYPGDKYEQYF. For the CDR3, the DNA is TGTGCCAGCAGTTTATATCCGGGAGATAAGTACGAGCAGTACTTC.

Within the sample, this clonotype is medium-sized. The V call is TRBV5-6, the J call TRBJ1-1; 7 bases are a match to TRBD1. The CDR3 is 15 amino acids. Germline lookup yields CDR1 SGHDT and CDR2 YYEEEE. With 0 bases clipped from V and 3 bases from J, the junction kept 5 bases outside the gene matches. The CDR3 region has the DNA TGTGCCAGCAGCTTGGAAAGGGACAGATACACTGAAGCTTTCTTT. It yields the protein CASSLERDRYTEAFF.

The rearrangement links TRBV6-5 to TRBJ1-1; 8 bases agree with TRBD1. The CDR3 is 15 amino acids. After removal of 6 bases from V and 6 bases from J, the junction contained 12 bases not matched to a gene. Germline V gene sequence: CDR1 MNHEY, CDR2 SVGAGI. In nucleotides, the CDR3 is TGTGCCAGCAGCTACCTCCTGGACAGGGATGCTGAAGCTTTCTTT. Protein: CASSYLLDRDAEAFF.

This clonotype was seen a handful of times. The rearrangement uses TRBV19 and TRBJ1-1; D uncertain. CDR1 and CDR2 from the germline V gene are LNHDA and SQIVND (reference sequence). The CDR3 runs to 12 residues. The V and J ends lost 10 bases and 4 bases respectively, with 13 bases between them. The chain's CDR3 is CATRAGITEAFF. The CDR3 region has the DNA TGTGCCACCCGGGCGGGGATCACTGAAGCTTTCTTT.

As regards this clonotype: At one end, the junction sequence differs from germline, possibly due to a read error. The chain carries TRBV19 and TRBJ1-2; D gene ambiguous. In germline, CDR1 is LNHDA, CDR2 SQIVND (reference sequence). The CDR3 sequence is 13 residues long. CDR3 DNA sequence: TGTGCCAGTAGTATGGCAGTGAACTATGACTACACCTTC. It yields the protein CASSMAVNYDYTF.

The rearrangement joins TRBV9 to TRBJ2-7, with D possibly matching TRBD2 (6 bases). With 0 bases removed from V and 1 base from J, the gap between germline ends came to 11 bases. Germline V gene data show CDR1 as SGDLS and CDR2 as YYNGEE. CDR3 size: 15 residues. Written as DNA, the CDR3 is TGTGCCAGCAGCGTAGGCAGGGACTTGTCCTACGAGCAGTACTTC. Its translation: CASSVGRDLSYEQYF.

This clonotype is deemed medium-sized. At one end the junction does not follow the germline gene, possibly because of a read error. The rearrangement joins TRBV10-2 to TRBJ1-6; D gene uncertain. Germline V CDR1 and CDR2: WSHSY, SAAADI. This CDR3 region has 8 residues. The CDR3 nucleotides are TGCGCCAGAGGGAAAATTATCTTT. Translating gives CARGKIIF.

At least ten counts were recorded for this clonotype. This chain uses TRBV28 with TRBJ2-1; tentatively, D is TRBD2 (7 bases). V lost 7 bases, J lost 7 bases, and 17 bases lay in between. The CDR3 extends over 14 amino acids. From germline, CDR1 is MDHEN and CDR2 SYDVKM. CDR3 bases: TGTGCCAGCAAAGGGGGGGAGGCCTTGAATGAGCAGTTCTTC. It encodes CASKGGEALNEQFF.

This chain uses TRBV19 with TRBJ1-5; 9 nucleotides align to TRBD1. The CDR3 has 13 residues. The germline V gene has CDR1 LNHDA and CDR2 SQIVND (reference sequence). V was pared by 7 bases and J by 11 bases, with 9 bases of the junction left unmatched. As DNA, the CDR3 is TGTGCCAGTATTATGGTGACAGGGGGGGCCCAGCATTTT. Translation: CASIMVTGGAQHF.

This clonotype was observed at least ten times. A read error may explain this, as a much larger clone is one base away. J is TRBJ1-6 and V is TRBV12-3 or TRBV12-4, with D hard to call. The ends were cut back, 6 bases at V and 9 bases at J, with 9 bases in the middle. The CDR3 is 12 amino acids. CDR3 loop: CASSPGFSPLHF. The CDR3 DNA sequence: TGTGCCAGCAGCCCGGGATTTTCACCCCTCCACTTT.

This clonotype was observed many times. Compared with germline, one end of the junction differs, possibly owing to a read error. The V call is TRBV7-3, the J call TRBJ2-1; 11 bases are a match to TRBD2. Looked up from germline, CDR1 is SGHTA and CDR2 is FQGTGA. This CDR3 region has 14 residues. The CDR3 nucleotides are TGTGCCTGCAGCCCCGGACTAGCGGGCAATGAGCAGTTCTTC. Protein sequence: CACSPGLAGNEQFF.

By sample share, this clonotype is medium-sized. The chain employs TRBV18 and TRBJ1-2; TRBD1 might be the D (5 bases). The V gene's germline CDR1 is KGHSH and CDR2 LQKENI. Trimming took 2 bases from V and 8 from J, leaving 15 bases between them. The CDR3 is 14 residues long. In DNA form, the CDR3 reads TGTGCCAGCTCACCAAAGTCAGGGAGTGAGGGCTACACCTTC. It codes for CASSPKSGSEGYTF.